The TCR beta chain under discussion was sequenced for a study of T-cell reconstitution after alpha-beta-depleted transplantation in children. Points from the study as a whole: When one year had passed after transplant, most T-cell counts and diversity came from newly produced T cells. Several hundred expanded graft clones reportedly were the source of alpha-beta T cells about two months after transplant.

This clonotype was observed a handful of times. Its antigen is undetermined. Preparation of the TCRbeta library was carried out with unique molecular identifiers. TCRdb re-called the PCR reads through MiXCR, storing one row per CDR3 protein. This sample has a few hundred thousand distinct CDR3 sequences, with 25% to 30% found just once. CDR1 SGHRS and CDR2 YFSETQ come from the germline V gene. CDR3 length: 12 amino acids. V lost 7 bases to trimming and J lost 1 base; unmatched junction nucleotides: 0. This TCR was sampled from a boy under two years old with Wiskott-Aldrich syndrome, due to receive a stem cell transplant. The sequences come from PBMCs, collected before TCRalphabeta/CD19-depleted stem cell transplant. The chain links TRBV5-1 to TRBJ1-1; 8 bases line up with TRBD1. CDR3 sequence reads: CASGTGNTEAFF. CDR3 in DNA: TGCGCCAGCGGGACAGGGAACACTGAAGCTTTCTTT.